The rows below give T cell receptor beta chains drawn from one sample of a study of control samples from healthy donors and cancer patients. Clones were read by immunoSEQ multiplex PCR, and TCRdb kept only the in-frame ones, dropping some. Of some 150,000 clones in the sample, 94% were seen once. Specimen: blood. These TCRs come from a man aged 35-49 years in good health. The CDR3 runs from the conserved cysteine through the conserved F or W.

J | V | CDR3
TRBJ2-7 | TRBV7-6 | CASSPGTSASYEQYF
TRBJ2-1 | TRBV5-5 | CASSLDGYNEQFF
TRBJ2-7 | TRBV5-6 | CASSPGTVPYEQYF
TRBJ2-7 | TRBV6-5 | CASSYSAGGPEQYF
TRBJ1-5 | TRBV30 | CAWRRDSNQPQHF
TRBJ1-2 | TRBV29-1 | CSVELGQGSGYTF
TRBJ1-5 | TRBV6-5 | CASRHRDGRGPQHF
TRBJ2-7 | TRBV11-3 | CASSPSGGYEQYF
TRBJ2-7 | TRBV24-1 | CATSEGGPPSGNEQYF
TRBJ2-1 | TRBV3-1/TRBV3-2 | CASSQGRRNNEQFF
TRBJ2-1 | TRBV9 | CASSSGGQGDDEQFF
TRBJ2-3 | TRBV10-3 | CAISSGTSTDTQYF
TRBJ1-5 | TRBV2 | CASSPPSLGGNQPQHF